The T cell receptor beta chain described here comes from a study of post-analysis software for immune sequencing data. At the level of the study: The disease courses spanned relapsing-remitting, secondary progressive and progressive-relapsing forms of multiple sclerosis. General study findings and limits: Co-batched samples clustered tightly together by F measure. Among four to six TRBV segments more frequent in patients than controls were TRBV5-6, TRBV5-1 and TRBV20-1.

Regarding this clonotype: Its antigen is not identified.

cDNA libraries for TCR beta contained unique molecular identifiers. From the PCR reads, TCRdb called clonotypes with MiXCR, one entry per CDR3 protein. The profile covers approximately 160,000 distinct CDR3 sequences, with about 30% appearing a single time and about 1.4% taken by the ten largest. The ends lost 8 bases at V and 1 base at J; junction bases unmatched: 21. CDR3 length equals 19 residues. V and J are TRBV12-3 or TRBV12-4 and TRBJ1-1; 8 bases are a match to TRBD1. Sequenced material: blood. The receptor comes from a girl aged 5 to 17 with multiple sclerosis. The CDR3 sequence is CASVPRSPAGGSRNTEAFF. As DNA, the CDR3 is TGTGCCAGCGTCCCTCGCTCCCCGGCAGGGGGCTCGAGGAACACTGAAGCTTTCTTT.